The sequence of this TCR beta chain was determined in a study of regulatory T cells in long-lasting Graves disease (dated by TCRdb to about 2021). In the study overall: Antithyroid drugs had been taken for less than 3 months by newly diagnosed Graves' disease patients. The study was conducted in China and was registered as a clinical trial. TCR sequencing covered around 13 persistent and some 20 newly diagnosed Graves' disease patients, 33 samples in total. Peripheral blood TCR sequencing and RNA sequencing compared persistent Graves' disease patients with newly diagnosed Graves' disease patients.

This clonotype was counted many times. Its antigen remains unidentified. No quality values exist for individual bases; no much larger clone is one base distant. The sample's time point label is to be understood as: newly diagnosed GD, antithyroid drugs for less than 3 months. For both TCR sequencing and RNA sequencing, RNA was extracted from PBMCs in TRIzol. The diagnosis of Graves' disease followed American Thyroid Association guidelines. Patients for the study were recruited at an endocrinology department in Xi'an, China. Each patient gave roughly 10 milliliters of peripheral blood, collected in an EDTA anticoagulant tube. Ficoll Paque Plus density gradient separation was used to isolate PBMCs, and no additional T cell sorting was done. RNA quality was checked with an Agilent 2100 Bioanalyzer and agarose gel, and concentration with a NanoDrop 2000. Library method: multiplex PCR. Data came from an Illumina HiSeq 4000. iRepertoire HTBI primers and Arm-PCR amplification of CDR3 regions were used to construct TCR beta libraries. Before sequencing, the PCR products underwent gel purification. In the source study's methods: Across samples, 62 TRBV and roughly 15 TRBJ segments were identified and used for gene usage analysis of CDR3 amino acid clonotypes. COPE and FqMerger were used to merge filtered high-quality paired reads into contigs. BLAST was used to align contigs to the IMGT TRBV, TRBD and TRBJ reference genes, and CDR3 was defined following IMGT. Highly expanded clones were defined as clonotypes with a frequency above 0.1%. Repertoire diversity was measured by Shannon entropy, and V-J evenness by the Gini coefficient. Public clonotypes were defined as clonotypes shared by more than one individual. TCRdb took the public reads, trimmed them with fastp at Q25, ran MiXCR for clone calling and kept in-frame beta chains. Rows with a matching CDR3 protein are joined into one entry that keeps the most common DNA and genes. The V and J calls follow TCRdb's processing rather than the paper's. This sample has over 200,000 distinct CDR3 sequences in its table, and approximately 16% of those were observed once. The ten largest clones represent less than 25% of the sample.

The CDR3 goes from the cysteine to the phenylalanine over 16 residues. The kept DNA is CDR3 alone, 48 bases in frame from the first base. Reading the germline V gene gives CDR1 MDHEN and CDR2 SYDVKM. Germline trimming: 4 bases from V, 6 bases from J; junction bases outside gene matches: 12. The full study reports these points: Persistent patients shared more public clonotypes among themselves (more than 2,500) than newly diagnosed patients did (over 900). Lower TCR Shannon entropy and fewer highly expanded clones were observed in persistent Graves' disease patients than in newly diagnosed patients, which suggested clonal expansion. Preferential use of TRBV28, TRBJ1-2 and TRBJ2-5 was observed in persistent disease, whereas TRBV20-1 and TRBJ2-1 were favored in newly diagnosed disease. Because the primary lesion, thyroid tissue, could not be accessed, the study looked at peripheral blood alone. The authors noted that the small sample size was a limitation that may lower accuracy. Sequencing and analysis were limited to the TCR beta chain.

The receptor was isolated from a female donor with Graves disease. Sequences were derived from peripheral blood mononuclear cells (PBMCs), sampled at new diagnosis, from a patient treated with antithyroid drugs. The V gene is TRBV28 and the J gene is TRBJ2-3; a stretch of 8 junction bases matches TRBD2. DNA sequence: TGTGCCAGCAGTTCAAAGAGAGCGGGAGATGGGGATACGCAGTATTTT. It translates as CASSSKRAGDGDTQYF.